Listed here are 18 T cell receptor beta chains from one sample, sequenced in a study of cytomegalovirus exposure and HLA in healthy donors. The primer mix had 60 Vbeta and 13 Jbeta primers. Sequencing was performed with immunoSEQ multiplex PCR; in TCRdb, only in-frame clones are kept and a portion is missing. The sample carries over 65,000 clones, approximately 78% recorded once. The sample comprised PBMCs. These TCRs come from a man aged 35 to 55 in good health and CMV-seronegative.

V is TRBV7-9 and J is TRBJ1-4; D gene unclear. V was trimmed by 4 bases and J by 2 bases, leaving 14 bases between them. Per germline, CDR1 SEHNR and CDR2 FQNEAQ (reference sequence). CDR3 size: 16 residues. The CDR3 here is CASSSPGGQTNEKLFF. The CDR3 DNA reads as TGTGCCAGCAGCTCTCCGGGCGGGCAGACTAATGAAAAACTGTTTTTT.

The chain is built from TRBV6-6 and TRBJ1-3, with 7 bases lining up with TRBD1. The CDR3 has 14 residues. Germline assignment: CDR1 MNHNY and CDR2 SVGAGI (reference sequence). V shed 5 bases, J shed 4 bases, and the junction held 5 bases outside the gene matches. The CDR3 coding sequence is TGTGCCAGCAGTCGTCCGGGACAGGGAAACACCATATATTTT. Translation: CASSRPGQGNTIYF.

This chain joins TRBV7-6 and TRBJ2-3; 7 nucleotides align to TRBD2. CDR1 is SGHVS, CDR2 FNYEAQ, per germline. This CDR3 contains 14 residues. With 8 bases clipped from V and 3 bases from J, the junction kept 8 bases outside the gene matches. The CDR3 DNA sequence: TGTGCCAGCGGCCAATCAGCGGGGACAGATACGCAGTATTTT. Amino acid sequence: CASGQSAGTDTQYF.

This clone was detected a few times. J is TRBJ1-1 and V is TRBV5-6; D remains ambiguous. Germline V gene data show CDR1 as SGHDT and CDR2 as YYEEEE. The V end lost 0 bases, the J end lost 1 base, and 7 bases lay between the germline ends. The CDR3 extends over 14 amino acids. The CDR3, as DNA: TGTGCCAGCAGCTTGGGGCGAGGGAACACTGAAGCTTTCTTT. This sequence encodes CASSLGRGNTEAFF.

CDR3 loop: CASSIAGTSLRSGNTIYF. DNA for the CDR3: TGTGCCAGTAGTATCGCCGGGACATCACTCCGCTCTGGAAACACCATATATTTT. J is TRBJ1-3 and V is TRBV19, with D perhaps matching TRBD1 (6 bases). Germline V gene data show CDR1 as LNHDA and CDR2 as SQIVND (reference sequence). Between the trimmed V and J ends, which lost 3 bases and 0 bases, there was a span of 18 bases. The CDR3 consists of 18 residues. The full variable domain, its missing parts supplied by reference TRBV19 and TRBJ1-3, is DGGITQSPKYLFRKEGQNVTLSCEQNLNHDAMYWYRQDPGQGLRLIYYSQIVNDFQKGDIAEGYSVSREKKESFPLTVTSAQKNPTAFYLCASSIAGTSLRSGNTIYFGEGSWLTVV.

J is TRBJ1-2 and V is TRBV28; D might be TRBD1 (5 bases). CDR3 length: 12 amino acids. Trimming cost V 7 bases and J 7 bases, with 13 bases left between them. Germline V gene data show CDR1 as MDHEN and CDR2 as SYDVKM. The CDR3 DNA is TGTGCCAGCAACCAGGGCGTAGGTGGCTACACCTTC. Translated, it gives CASNQGVGGYTF.

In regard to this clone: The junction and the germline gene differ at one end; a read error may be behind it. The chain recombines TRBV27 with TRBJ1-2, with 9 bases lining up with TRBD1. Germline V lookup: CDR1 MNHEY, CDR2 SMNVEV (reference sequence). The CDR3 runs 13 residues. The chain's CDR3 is CASSSGQGFGYPF. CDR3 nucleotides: TGTGCCAGCAGTTCGGGACAGGGTTTTGGCTACCCCTTC.

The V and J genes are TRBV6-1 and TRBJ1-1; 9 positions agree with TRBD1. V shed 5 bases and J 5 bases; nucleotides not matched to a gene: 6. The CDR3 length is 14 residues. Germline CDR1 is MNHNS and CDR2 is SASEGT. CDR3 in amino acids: CASSLDRGVTEAFF. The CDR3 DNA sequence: TGTGCCAGCAGTCTAGACAGGGGGGTGACTGAAGCTTTCTTT.

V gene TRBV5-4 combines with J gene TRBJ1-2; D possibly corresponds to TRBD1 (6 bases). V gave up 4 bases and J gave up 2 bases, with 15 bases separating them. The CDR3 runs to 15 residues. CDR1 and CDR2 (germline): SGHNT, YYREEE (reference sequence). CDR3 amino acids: CASSPSGTPNYGYTF. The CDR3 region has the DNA TGTGCCAGCAGCCCCTCAGGGACACCCAACTATGGCTACACCTTC.

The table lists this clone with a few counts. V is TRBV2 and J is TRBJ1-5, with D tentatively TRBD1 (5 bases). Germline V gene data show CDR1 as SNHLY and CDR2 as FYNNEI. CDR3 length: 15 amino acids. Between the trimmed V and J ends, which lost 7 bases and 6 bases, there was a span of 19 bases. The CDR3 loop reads CASTSGGEGSQPQHF. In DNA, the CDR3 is TGTGCCAGCACCTCGGGAGGGGAGGGCAGTCAGCCCCAGCATTTT.

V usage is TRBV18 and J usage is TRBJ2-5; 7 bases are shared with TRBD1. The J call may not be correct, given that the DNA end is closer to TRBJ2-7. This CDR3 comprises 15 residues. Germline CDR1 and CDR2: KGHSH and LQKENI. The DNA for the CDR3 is TGTGCCAGCTCACCCCCGGGACAGAGGACCTACGAGCAGTACTTC. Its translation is CASSPPGQRTYEQYF.

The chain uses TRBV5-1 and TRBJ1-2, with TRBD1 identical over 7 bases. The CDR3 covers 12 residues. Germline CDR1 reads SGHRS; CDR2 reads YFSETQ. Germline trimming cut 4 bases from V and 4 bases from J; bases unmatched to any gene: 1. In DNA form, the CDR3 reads TGCGCCAGCAGCCGGGACAGCTATGGCTACACCTTC. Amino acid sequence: CASSRDSYGYTF. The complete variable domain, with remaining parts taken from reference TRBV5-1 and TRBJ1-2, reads KAGVTQTPRYLIKTRGQQVTLSCSPISGHRSVSWYQQTPGQGLQFLFEYFSETQRNKGNFPGRFSGRQFSNSRSEMNVSTLELGDSALYLCASSRDSYGYTFGSGTRLTVV.

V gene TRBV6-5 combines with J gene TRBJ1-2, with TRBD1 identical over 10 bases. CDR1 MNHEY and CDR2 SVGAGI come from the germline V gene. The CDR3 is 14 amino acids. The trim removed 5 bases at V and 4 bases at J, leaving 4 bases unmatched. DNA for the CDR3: TGTGCCAGCAGTCCCGACAGGGGGCCCTATGGCTACACCTTC. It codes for CASSPDRGPYGYTF.

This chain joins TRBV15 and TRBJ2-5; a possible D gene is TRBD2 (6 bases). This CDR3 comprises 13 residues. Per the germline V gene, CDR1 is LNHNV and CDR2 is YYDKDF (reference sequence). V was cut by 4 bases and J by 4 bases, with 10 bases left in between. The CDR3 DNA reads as TGTGCCACCAGCACGCAGGGAGGAGAGACCCAGTACTTC. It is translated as CATSTQGGETQYF.

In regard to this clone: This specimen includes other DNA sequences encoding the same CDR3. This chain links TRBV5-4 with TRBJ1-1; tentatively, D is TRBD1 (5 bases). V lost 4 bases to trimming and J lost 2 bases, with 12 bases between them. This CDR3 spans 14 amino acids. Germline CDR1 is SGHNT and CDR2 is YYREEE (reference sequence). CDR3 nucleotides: TGTGCCAGCAGCCATAGGCAGGGAAACACTGAAGCTTTCTTT. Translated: CASSHRQGNTEAFF.

DNA for the CDR3: TGCAGCGTCCGAGGACTAGCGGGGAGCCGAAGCTCCTACAATGAGCAGTTCTTC. As protein: CSVRGLAGSRSSYNEQFF. This chain joins TRBV29-1 and TRBJ2-1, with 12 bases fitting TRBD2. The CDR3 contains 18 residues. Germline CDR1 SQVTM, CDR2 ANQGSEA. J gave up 0 bases and V 6 bases, and 12 bases lay outside the gene matches.

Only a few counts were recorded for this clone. The CDR3 DNA reads as TGTGCCAGCAGTCACCAGACAGAGAACACTGAAGCTTTCTTT. Translation: CASSHQTENTEAFF. The rearrangement joins TRBV2 to TRBJ1-1; possibly TRBD1 for D (5 bases). The length of the CDR3 is 14 residues. Per germline, CDR1 SNHLY and CDR2 FYNNEI. Trimming took off 5 bases at V and 1 base at J, with 11 bases between the two ends.

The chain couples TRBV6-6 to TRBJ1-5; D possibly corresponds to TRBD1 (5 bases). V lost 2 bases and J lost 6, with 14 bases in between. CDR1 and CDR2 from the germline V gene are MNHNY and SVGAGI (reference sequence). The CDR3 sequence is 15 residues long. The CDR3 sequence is CASSYDVRVVQPQHF. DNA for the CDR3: TGTGCCAGCAGTTACGATGTCAGGGTGGTTCAGCCCCAGCATTTT.